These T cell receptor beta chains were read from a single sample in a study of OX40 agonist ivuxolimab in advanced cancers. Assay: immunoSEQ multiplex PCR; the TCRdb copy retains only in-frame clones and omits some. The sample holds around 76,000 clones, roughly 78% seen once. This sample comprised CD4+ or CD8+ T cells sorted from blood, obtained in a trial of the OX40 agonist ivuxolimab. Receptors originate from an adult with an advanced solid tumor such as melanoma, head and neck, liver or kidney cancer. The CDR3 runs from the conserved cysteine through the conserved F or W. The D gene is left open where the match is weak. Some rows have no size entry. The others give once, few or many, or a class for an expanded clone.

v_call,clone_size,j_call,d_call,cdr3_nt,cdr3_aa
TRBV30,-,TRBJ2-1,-,TGTGCCTGGAAAGGTTCCTACAATGAGCAGTTCTTC,CAWKGSYNEQFF
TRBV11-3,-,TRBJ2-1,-,TGTGCCAGCAGCTTAGAGGGAACCCTGTATGAGCAGTTCTTC,CASSLEGTLYEQFF
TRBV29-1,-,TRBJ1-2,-,TGCAGCGTTGTTATCGGGGCTAACTATGGCTACACCTTC,CSVVIGANYGYTF
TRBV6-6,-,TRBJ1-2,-,TGTGCCAGCAGCCCCGGGACGGTCTACTATGGCTACACCTTC,CASSPGTVYYGYTF
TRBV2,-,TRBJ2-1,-,TGTGCCAGCAGTTTTCTCCCGGCTTATGAGCAGTTCTTC,CASSFLPAYEQFF
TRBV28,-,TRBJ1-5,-,TGTGCCAGCAGTCCTACACTGAGGGGCAATCAGCCCCAGCATTTT,CASSPTLRGNQPQHF
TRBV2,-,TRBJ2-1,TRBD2,TGTGCCAGCAGTGAACGCGCGGGAGGCTCCTACAATGAGCAGTTCTTC,CASSERAGGSYNEQFF
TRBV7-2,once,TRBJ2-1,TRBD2,TGTGCCAGCAGCCCCCCGGGGCTAGCGGGGAATGAGCAGTTCTTC,CASSPPGLAGNEQFF
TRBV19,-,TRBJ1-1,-,TGTGCCAGTAGCCCCTCGATGAACACTGAAGCTTTCTTT,CASSPSMNTEAFF
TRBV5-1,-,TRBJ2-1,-,TGCGCCAGCAGCTCGGAGGGCCGCTCCTACAATGAGCAGTTCTTC,CASSSEGRSYNEQFF
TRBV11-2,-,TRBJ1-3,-,TGTGCCAGCAGCTTTGGGTCGAGCTGGGGTACGGGAAACACCATATATTTT,CASSFGSSWGTGNTIYF
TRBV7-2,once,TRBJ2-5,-,TGTGCCAGCAGCCTGCCCCAAGAGACCCAGTACTTC,CASSLPQETQYF
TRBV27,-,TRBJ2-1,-,TGTGCCAGCAGTTTAAGGGCGATGGGGCGCCATGAGCAGTTCTTC,CASSLRAMGRHEQFF
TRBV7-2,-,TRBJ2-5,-,TGTGCCAGCAGCTGGCCCAAAGAGACCCAGTACTTC,CASSWPKETQYF
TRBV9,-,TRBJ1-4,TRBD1,TGTGCCAGCAGCACCCGGACAGGGGAGGCAACTAATGAAAAACTGTTTTTT,CASSTRTGEATNEKLFF
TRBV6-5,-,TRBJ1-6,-,TGTGCCAGCAGTTACGACTTCAGCTCCTATAATTCACCCCTCCACTTT,CASSYDFSSYNSPLHF
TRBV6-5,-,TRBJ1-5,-,TGTGCCAGCAGCTCTCAGGGAGGGAACAATCAGCCCCAGCATTTT,CASSSQGGNNQPQHF
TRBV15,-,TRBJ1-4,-,TGTGCCACCAGGTATGGGACTAATGAAAAACTGTTTTTT,CATRYGTNEKLFF
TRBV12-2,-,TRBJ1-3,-,TGTGCAAGTCGCTTAGTAAGCAGGGGGCACTCTGGAAACACCATATATTTT,CASRLVSRGHSGNTIYF
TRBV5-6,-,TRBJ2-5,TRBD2,TGTGCCAGCAGCTTCCGCGGGGGGGAAGAGACCCAGTACTTC,CASSFRGGEETQYF
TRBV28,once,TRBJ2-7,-,TGTGCCAGCAGCCCCCCAGGCCCTTGGGAGCAGTACTTC,CASSPPGPWEQYF
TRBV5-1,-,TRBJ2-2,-,TGCGCCAGCAGCCCGCAAAACGCCGGGGAGCTGTTTTTT,CASSPQNAGELFF
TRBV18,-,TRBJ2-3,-,TGTGCCAGCTCACCACTGGAAGATACGCAGTATTTT,CASSPLEDTQYF
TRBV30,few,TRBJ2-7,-,TGTGCCTGGGGTGGCAGGGGCTACGAGCAGTACTTC,CAWGGRGYEQYF
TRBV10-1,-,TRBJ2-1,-,TGCGCCAGCAAGTCTTCGTTAGCCGGGAGTGAGCAGTTCTTC,CASKSSLAGSEQFF
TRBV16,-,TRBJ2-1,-,TGTGCCAGCAGCCAATTGGGGCGGCGTCGAAGCTCCTACAATGAGCAGTTCTTC,CASSQLGRRRSSYNEQFF
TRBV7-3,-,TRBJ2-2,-,TGTGCCAGCAGCTTAAGAGGACAGTTCACCGGGGAGCTGTTTTTT,CASSLRGQFTGELFF
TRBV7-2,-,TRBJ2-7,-,TGTGCCAGCAGCTTAGATAACCCCTCCTACGAGCAGTACTTC,CASSLDNPSYEQYF
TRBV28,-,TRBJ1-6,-,TGTGCCAGCAGTTTGATCTCCGGGGGTAATTCACCCCTCCACTTT,CASSLISGGNSPLHF
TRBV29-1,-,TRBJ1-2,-,TGCAGCGTTGTGATTGTGGGCGGAGGTGGCTACACCTTC,CSVVIVGGGGYTF
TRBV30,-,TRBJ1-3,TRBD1,TGTGCCTGGAAGCTGGGACAGGGGGCAGGAAACACCATATATTTT,CAWKLGQGAGNTIYF
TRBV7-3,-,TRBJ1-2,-,TGTGCCAGCAGTCAAAGTGGGGGCAGTGCTAACTATGGCTACACCTTC,CASSQSGGSANYGYTF
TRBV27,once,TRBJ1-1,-,TGTGCCAGCAGTTTATCGATGCGGAACACTGAAGCTTTCTTT,CASSLSMRNTEAFF
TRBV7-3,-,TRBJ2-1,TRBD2,TGTGCCAGCAGCTTAACTGGGACTAGCGGGAGCAAATGGTTCTTC,CASSLTGTSGSKWFF
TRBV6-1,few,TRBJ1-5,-,TGTGCCAGCAGCCCTGGACATCTAAATCAGCCCCAGCATTTT,CASSPGHLNQPQHF
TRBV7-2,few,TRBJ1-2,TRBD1,TGTGCCAGCAGTAAAGACAGGGCCTATGGCTACACCTTC,CASSKDRAYGYTF